This T cell receptor beta chain was recorded in a study of cytotoxic CD8 clonotypes in ibrutinib-treated CLL. Study as a whole: The cohort had some 10 relapsed/refractory and around 15 treatment-naive patients, some 17 IGHV unmutated. Responses comprised around 24 partial and 2 complete; at median around 6 years, approximately 14 remained remitted and roughly 12 progressed. Study-wide points: The times at which samples were taken varied between sustained-remission and progressing patients.

Notes on this clone: Its antigen is still unknown.

PBMCs were cryopreserved, and about 1.8 micrograms of genomic DNA from them went into TCR beta libraries. Germline trimming cut 5 bases from V and 4 bases from J; bases unmatched to any gene: 7. The CDR3 runs to 16 residues. The germline V gene encodes CDR1 ENHRY and CDR2 SYGVKD. Method: immunoSEQ multiplex PCR; TCRdb's copy keeps in-frame clones and lacks some. Of 150,000 or so clones listed, approximately 80% were seen once; the top ten hold approximately 27%. The chain is built from TRBV10-3 and TRBJ2-2; 10 nucleotides agree with TRBD2. The sample in question was PBMCs, obtained after 12 months of ibrutinib treatment. The origin of this receptor is a human donor with chronic lymphocytic leukemia. The CDR3 region is CAISLRTSGSTGELFF. The CDR3 nucleotides read TGTGCCATCAGTCTAAGGACTAGCGGAAGCACCGGGGAGCTGTTTTTT.